The 12 T cell receptor beta chains presented below share a single source sample, sequenced in a study of identifying expanded T cells in peripheral blood. Data came from immunoSEQ multiplex PCR; TCRdb stores just in-frame clones and leaves some out. The data hold tens of thousands of clones, with roughly 87% observed a single time. The sequenced sample was blood. The receptors derive from a person between 18 and 75 years old in good health.

V usage is TRBV27 and J usage is TRBJ1-2; D is uncertain. This CDR3 contains 14 residues. Germline assignment: CDR1 MNHEY and CDR2 SMNVEV (reference sequence). V was clipped by 6 bases and J by 4 bases, with 15 bases between them. The CDR3 region is CASSNSDRSYGYTF. The CDR3 region has the DNA TGTGCCAGCAGCAATTCCGACCGTTCCTATGGCTACACCTTC.

The table lists this clone with a count of one. This chain connects TRBV28 to TRBJ2-7; TRBD1 agrees at 7 bases. This CDR3 has 13 amino acids. Germline values: CDR1 MDHEN, CDR2 SYDVKM. V trimming: 7 bases; J trimming: 2 bases; junction bases outside the gene matches: 5. DNA for the CDR3: TGTGCCAGCAAACCAGGGGGAGCCTACGAGCAGTACTTC. Protein product: CASKPGGAYEQYF.

This clone has a single count. The rearrangement links TRBV4-1 to TRBJ2-2, with 8 bases aligning to TRBD1. The CDR3 is made up of 16 amino acids. Trimming at V came to 3 bases and at J to 0 bases, leaving 3 bases not matched to a gene. The germline gives CDR1 MGHRA, CDR2 YSYEKL. In nucleotides, the CDR3 is TGCGCCAGCAGCCAGTCGGACAGGGCGAACACCGGGGAGCTGTTTTTT. Its translation is CASSQSDRANTGELFF.

Here the CDR3 reads CASTTTGINYGYTF. CDR3 in DNA: TGTGCCAGTACCACCACAGGGATCAACTATGGCTACACCTTC. This chain joins TRBV19 and TRBJ1-2; a possible D gene is TRBD1 (6 bases). CDR1 LNHDA and CDR2 SQIVND come from the germline V gene (reference sequence). CDR3 length: 14 amino acids. With 7 bases removed from V and 2 bases from J, the gap between germline ends came to 14 bases.

The rearrangement uses TRBV6-5 and TRBJ2-7, with 10 bases lining up with TRBD1. CDR3 length: 15 amino acids. The germline V gene has CDR1 MNHEY and CDR2 SVGAGI. The J segment lost 1 base and the V segment lost 6 bases, leaving 6 bases of the junction unmatched. CDR3 DNA sequence: TGTGCCAGCAGAAGGACAGGGGGATCATCCTACGAGCAGTACTTC. Its protein product is CASRRTGGSSYEQYF.

The V gene is TRBV7-9, the J gene TRBJ2-2; D is possibly TRBD2 (5 bases). Germline V gene sequence: CDR1 SEHNR, CDR2 FQNEAQ (reference sequence). V was cut by 9 bases and J by 2 bases, with 13 bases left in between. The CDR3 consists of 14 residues. CDR3 nucleotides: TGTGCCAGGACCATCGAGGGTAACACCGGGGAGCTGTTTTTT. Protein product: CARTIEGNTGELFF.

This clone was seen once. The rearrangement joins TRBV7-6 to TRBJ2-1; D unclear. Trimming took 3 bases from V and 9 from J, leaving 9 bases between them. CDR1 SGHVS and CDR2 FNYEAQ come from the germline V gene. CDR3 length: 12 amino acids. The CDR3 bases are TGTGCCAGCAGCTTTACCGTGGGTGAGCAGTTCTTC. Amino acid sequence: CASSFTVGEQFF.

The rearrangement uses TRBV5-1 and TRBJ2-5; D is unresolved. V shed 4 bases and J shed 3 bases, with 7 bases lying between them. CDR1 and CDR2 (germline): SGHRS, YFSETQ. The CDR3 has 12 amino acids. The CDR3 DNA reads TGCGCCAGCAGCCCAAGTAAAGAGACCCAGTACTTC. Translated: CASSPSKETQYF. The full variable domain, with the rest looked up from reference TRBV5-1 and TRBJ2-5, is KAGVTQTPRYLIKTRGQQVTLSCSPISGHRSVSWYQQTPGQGLQFLFEYFSETQRNKGNFPGRFSGRQFSNSRSEMNVSTLELGDSALYLCASSPSKETQYFGPGTRLLVL.

The J gene is TRBJ2-5, the V gene TRBV11-3, with 7 bases fitting TRBD2. V shed 5 bases and J 7 bases; nucleotides not matched to a gene: 13. The CDR3 has 15 residues. Germline CDR1 and CDR2: SGHNT and YENEEA. The CDR3 is CASSQKGGGSVTQYF. The CDR3 DNA reads TGTGCCAGCAGCCAGAAGGGTGGCGGGAGTGTGACCCAGTACTTC. Full variable domain (missing parts from reference TRBV11-3 and TRBJ2-5): EAGVVQSPRYKIIEKKQPVAFWCNPISGHNTLYWYLQNLGQGPELLIRYENEEAVDDSQLPKDRFSAERLKGVDSTLKIQPAELGDSAVYLCASSQKGGGSVTQYFGPGTRLLVL.

This chain joins TRBV5-1 and TRBJ1-1; D perhaps matches TRBD1 (5 bases). Deletions cut 4 bases from V and 4 bases from J, with 14 bases between. Germline CDR1 and CDR2: SGHRS and YFSETQ. The CDR3 totals 14 residues. CDR3 loop: CASSVEGWGTEAFF. CDR3 coding DNA: TGCGCCAGCAGCGTAGAGGGGTGGGGCACTGAAGCTTTCTTT.

This clone was seen a handful of times. The chain uses TRBV7-2 and TRBJ2-7, with D perhaps TRBD1 (5 bases). The CDR3 totals 15 residues. In germline, CDR1 is SGHTA, CDR2 FQGNSA. V dropped 1 base and J dropped 6 bases, with 16 bases sitting between them. Here the CDR3 DNA reads TGTGCCAGCAGCTTAGGTTGGCAGGGTGAGCGCGAGCAGTACTTC. Translated, it gives CASSLGWQGEREQYF.

V and J are TRBV29-1 and TRBJ1-1, with unresolved D. The CDR3 is made up of 13 amino acids. The V gene's germline CDR1 is SQVTM and CDR2 ANQGSEA. V lost 7 bases, J lost 1 base, and 13 bases lay in between. The CDR3 reads CSERHFGNTEAFF. CDR3 in DNA: TGCAGCGAGAGGCATTTTGGGAACACTGAAGCTTTCTTT.